The clone carrying this TCR beta chain showed up many times. The sample is drawn from a study of neurological immune-mediated disorders. TCRdb fed the 5' RACE reads into MiXCR, producing one record per CDR3 protein. The data contain about 21,000 distinct CDR3 sequences, approximately 5.9% of them singletons. Deletions cut 2 bases from V and 1 base from J, with 10 bases between. Germline V gives CDR1 SGHDT, CDR2 YYEEEE. The CDR3 consists of 14 residues. This TCR derives from a man aged 18-30 years in good health. The sequencing sample was made of CD8+ T cells from blood. The rearrangement uses TRBV5-6 and TRBJ2-7, with D perhaps TRBD1 (6 bases). CDR3 sequence (DNA): TGTGCCAGCAGCTTCGGGACAAGGTCCTACGAGCAGTACTTC. It translates to CASSFGTRSYEQYF.